The rows below give T cell receptor beta chains drawn from one sample of a study of T cells in Graves' hyperthyroidism and ophthalmopathy. TCRdb analysed the multiplex PCR reads with MiXCR anew, one entry per CDR3 protein. Among 730,000 or so distinct CDR3 sequences listed, 15% to 20% were seen once. Sample: blood. The receptors here all came from a woman between 50 and 59 years old with Graves' hyperthyroidism that later progressed to Graves' ophthalmopathy. Each CDR3 is given with its conserved first and last residue. Fields, in order: D gene, clone size, J gene, V gene, CDR3 DNA, CDR3 protein. D genes are given only for firm matches. The size field is filled for only some rows; it gives once, few, many or a size class.

D: TRBD2; size: -; J: TRBJ2-1; V: TRBV7-3; DNA: TGTGCCAGCAGCTCCATAGCGGGGGTCTCCTACAATGAGCAGTTCTTC; CDR3: CASSSIAGVSYNEQFF
D: TRBD1; size: few; J: TRBJ1-4; V: TRBV29-1; DNA: TGCAGCGTTCAAGCCAACCCTGGACAGGGAGTAAAACTGTTTTTT; CDR3: CSVQANPGQGVKLFF
D: TRBD1; size: few; J: TRBJ2-7; V: TRBV12-3/TRBV12-4; DNA: TGTGCCAGCAGTTGGGGACAGAGGGGGTACGAGCAGTACTTC; CDR3: CASSWGQRGYEQYF
D: -; size: few; J: TRBJ2-1; V: TRBV19; DNA: TGTGCCAGTAGTATAGGAGGAGGGGGCAGGGCCAATGAGCAGTTCTTC; CDR3: CASSIGGGGRANEQFF
D: TRBD1; size: -; J: TRBJ1-5; V: TRBV19; DNA: TGTGCCAGTAGGTACAGGGGGGAGGGTCAGCCCCAGCATTTT; CDR3: CASRYRGEGQPQHF
D: TRBD1; size: -; J: TRBJ1-2; V: TRBV9; DNA: TGTGCCAGCAGCGTCGCAGGGGGACGGAAGCTTGCAGGCTACACCTTC; CDR3: CASSVAGGRKLAGYTF
D: -; size: few; J: TRBJ1-1; V: TRBV28; DNA: TGTGCCAGCAGACACACTGAAGCTTTCTTT; CDR3: CASRHTEAFF
D: -; size: -; J: TRBJ1-2; V: TRBV10-3; DNA: TGTGCCATCAGTCCGGACGGAAACTATGGCTACACCTTC; CDR3: CAISPDGNYGYTF
D: TRBD2; size: -; J: TRBJ2-3; V: TRBV5-1; DNA: TGCGCCAGCAGCAACCGACTAGCGGGAAGCACAGATACGCGGTATTTT; CDR3: CASSNRLAGSTDTRYF
D: -; size: many; J: TRBJ1-1; V: TRBV6-2/TRBV6-3; DNA: TGTGCCAGCAGTTACAGGAGACAGGACTTGAACACTGAAGCTTTCTTT; CDR3: CASSYRRQDLNTEAFF
D: TRBD1; size: -; J: TRBJ2-1; V: TRBV24-1; DNA: TGTGCCACCAGTCCGACCGGGACAGGGAAGCGCAATGAGCAGTTCTTC; CDR3: CATSPTGTGKRNEQFF
D: TRBD1; size: few; J: TRBJ2-2; V: TRBV27; DNA: TGTGCCAGCAGTTTACAAGACAGGGTGGGCACCGGGGAGCTGTTTTTT; CDR3: CASSLQDRVGTGELFF
D: -; size: -; J: TRBJ1-2; V: TRBV6-2/TRBV6-3; DNA: TGTGCCAGCAGTGGTCAAGGGAGGGACGGACAAGCTAACTATGGCTACACCTTC; CDR3: CASSGQGRDGQANYGYTF
D: TRBD1; size: many; J: TRBJ2-5; V: TRBV12-3/TRBV12-4; DNA: TGTGCCAGCAGTTTAGCCCACAGGGGGCAGGAGACCCAGTACTTC; CDR3: CASSLAHRGQETQYF
D: -; size: -; J: TRBJ1-4; V: TRBV4-2; DNA: TGTGCCAGCAGCCCGACAGGTTCTAATGAAAAACTGTTTTTT; CDR3: CASSPTGSNEKLFF
D: TRBD2; size: -; J: TRBJ2-5; V: TRBV12-3/TRBV12-4; DNA: TGTGCCAGCAGCCCGAGACTAGCGGGGGCCCTTACTACTCAGACCCAGTACTTC; CDR3: CASSPRLAGALTTQTQYF
D: TRBD1; size: few; J: TRBJ1-5; V: TRBV20-1; DNA: TGCAGTGCTACCACCGGGACAGGGGGGCAACAGCCCCAGCATTTT; CDR3: CSATTGTGGQQPQHF
D: -; size: -; J: TRBJ2-2; V: TRBV5-4; DNA: TGTGCCAGCAGCTGGGGACCGGGTTCCACCGGGGAGCTGTTTTTT; CDR3: CASSWGPGSTGELFF
D: -; size: -; J: TRBJ2-4; V: TRBV7-2; DNA: TGTGCCAGCAGCTGGGGTGGAGGGGGCATAAACATTCAGTACTTC; CDR3: CASSWGGGGINIQYF
D: -; size: -; J: TRBJ2-2; V: TRBV5-4; DNA: TGTGCCAGCAGCCTAACCCCAGCCACCGGGGAGCTGTTTTTT; CDR3: CASSLTPATGELFF
D: TRBD1; size: many; J: TRBJ1-1; V: TRBV20-1; DNA: TGCAGTGCTGCGGGGACAGGGTCGGTAAGGGCTGAAGCTTTCTTT; CDR3: CSAAGTGSVRAEAFF
D: -; size: many; J: TRBJ2-1; V: TRBV11-2; DNA: TGTGCCAGCAGCTCCCTCCTGCTAGGCAATGAGCAGTTCTTC; CDR3: CASSSLLLGNEQFF
D: TRBD1; size: many; J: TRBJ1-5; V: TRBV6-1; DNA: TGTGCCAGCAGCCCGCCGGGACAGGGTTTCTTTGACAATCAGCCCCAGCATTTT; CDR3: CASSPPGQGFFDNQPQHF
D: TRBD2; size: many; J: TRBJ2-1; V: TRBV20-1; DNA: TGCAGTGCTTCTTTAGCGGGGGGGCCCAATGAGCAGTTCTTC; CDR3: CSASLAGGPNEQFF
D: -; size: few; J: TRBJ2-2; V: TRBV12-3/TRBV12-4; DNA: TGTGCCAGCAGTTCGGACACTACGAACACCGGGGAGCTGTTTTTT; CDR3: CASSSDTTNTGELFF
D: TRBD1; size: -; J: TRBJ1-4; V: TRBV4-3; DNA: TGCGCCAGCAGCCAAGTGGGACAGCCTAATGAAAAACTGTTTTTT; CDR3: CASSQVGQPNEKLFF
D: -; size: few; J: TRBJ1-1; V: TRBV14; DNA: TGTGCCAGCAGCCAAGTATCGCAGACCGGAGGCACTGAAGCTTTCTTT; CDR3: CASSQVSQTGGTEAFF
D: -; size: many; J: TRBJ2-3; V: TRBV11-2; DNA: TGTGCCAGCAGCCCACATTTTCCGAGCACAGATACGCAGTATTTT; CDR3: CASSPHFPSTDTQYF
D: TRBD1; size: -; J: TRBJ1-2; V: TRBV7-9; DNA: TGTGCCAGCAGCCCAGACTACAGGGGCGCTAACTATGGCTACACCTTC; CDR3: CASSPDYRGANYGYTF
D: -; size: -; J: TRBJ1-2; V: TRBV4-1; DNA: TGCGCCAGCAGCCCATTTCGCCAGCCGTCTCCGGACTATGGCTACACCTTC; CDR3: CASSPFRQPSPDYGYTF
D: TRBD1; size: many; J: TRBJ1-1; V: TRBV20-1; DNA: TGCAGTGCCAGGACCGTCGACAGGGGCACTGAAGCTTTCTTT; CDR3: CSARTVDRGTEAFF
D: -; size: many; J: TRBJ2-3; V: TRBV6-2/TRBV6-3; DNA: TGTGCCAGCAGTTACCCGAAGGGCATGGTCCCAGATACGCAGTATTTT; CDR3: CASSYPKGMVPDTQYF
D: -; size: -; J: TRBJ1-1; V: TRBV5-1; DNA: TGCGCCAGCAGCTTGGCCGATGAAGCTTTCTTT; CDR3: CASSLADEAFF
D: TRBD1; size: -; J: TRBJ2-1; V: TRBV20-1; DNA: TGCAGTGCCACACCGACAGGGAAGATCTACAATGAGCAGTTCTTC; CDR3: CSATPTGKIYNEQFF
D: TRBD1; size: -; J: TRBJ1-1; V: TRBV10-3; DNA: TGTGCCATCAGTGCTGACAGGGCCACTGAAGCTTTCTTT; CDR3: CAISADRATEAFF
D: -; size: -; J: TRBJ1-3; V: TRBV20-1; DNA: TGCAGTGCTAAGGGCGACAGGCCGCGGTCTGGAAACACCATATATTTT; CDR3: CSAKGDRPRSGNTIYF
D: -; size: few; J: TRBJ2-1; V: TRBV7-2; DNA: TGTGCCAGCAACTTAGTCCGACAGGAAGATGAGCAGTTCTTC; CDR3: CASNLVRQEDEQFF
D: TRBD1; size: few; J: TRBJ1-2; V: TRBV5-6; DNA: TGTGCCAGCAGCCTACCTCCGCGGACAGGGTACGGCTACACCTTC; CDR3: CASSLPPRTGYGYTF
D: -; size: many; J: TRBJ1-5; V: TRBV20-1; DNA: TGCAGTGCTAGAGAGGTCAGTAGCAATCAGCCCCAGCATTTT; CDR3: CSAREVSSNQPQHF
D: -; size: -; J: TRBJ1-1; V: TRBV5-1; DNA: TGCGCCAGCGGCTTGGAGACGGTGGGGAACACTGAAGCTTTCTTT; CDR3: CASGLETVGNTEAFF
D: TRBD2; size: many; J: TRBJ2-1; V: TRBV3-1; DNA: TGTGCCAGCAGCCAGTTAAGCGGGGCGAGCTCCTACAATGAGCAGTTCTTC; CDR3: CASSQLSGASSYNEQFF
D: -; size: -; J: TRBJ1-4; V: TRBV2; DNA: TGTGCCAGCAGTGCGGCGGGGGGAAAACTGTTTTTT; CDR3: CASSAAGGKLFF
D: TRBD2; size: -; J: TRBJ2-7; V: TRBV19; DNA: TGTGCCAGTAGCGGGACTAGCGGGGACTACTCCTACGAGCAGTACTTC; CDR3: CASSGTSGDYSYEQYF
D: -; size: few; J: TRBJ2-3; V: TRBV5-4; DNA: TGTGCCGTAGGCCTACGGAGTGGCGCAGATACGCAGTATTTT; CDR3: CAVGLRSGADTQYF